This is a list of T cell receptor beta chains from one sample in a study of spatial heterogeneity in lung cancer. TCRdb ran MiXCR on the 5' RACE reads and lists one entry per CDR3 protein. This table holds about 5,700 distinct CDR3 sequences, approximately 15% found once. The specimen was lung tumor tissue, collected at surgery. The receptors come from a male donor with early-stage non-small cell lung cancer. Both conserved end residues are part of each CDR3. A D gene is named only where the DNA matches it firmly. Clone size, where shown, is once, few, many, or a class for clones that have expanded.

J,V,D,size,CDR3,DNA
TRBJ2-2,TRBV29-1,TRBD1,once,CSARGTGIATGELFF,TGCAGCGCTCGCGGGACAGGGATCGCCACCGGGGAGCTGTTTTTT
TRBJ2-7,TRBV28,.,few,CASSFSNREQYF,TGTGCCAGCAGTTTTAGCAATCGAGAGCAGTACTTC
TRBJ2-1,TRBV18,.,medium-sized,CASSPFPSGDNEQFF,TGTGCCAGCTCACCTTTCCCTTCAGGTGACAATGAGCAGTTCTTC
TRBJ2-4,TRBV28,TRBD1,many,CASSFQQGAKNIQYF,TGTGCCAGCAGTTTCCAACAGGGGGCCAAAAACATTCAGTACTTC
TRBJ2-7,TRBV2,.,few,CASSVLQGTYEQYF,TGTGCCAGCAGTGTACTGCAGGGGACTTACGAGCAGTACTTC
TRBJ2-1,TRBV6-6,.,.,CASSPGEAWGEQFF,TGTGCCAGCAGTCCTGGAGAAGCGTGGGGGGAGCAGTTCTTC
TRBJ2-3,TRBV28,TRBD2,medium-sized,CASSSFGILAGGLNTQYF,TGTGCCAGCAGTTCCTTTGGTATACTAGCGGGAGGGTTAAATACGCAGTATTTT
TRBJ1-5,TRBV7-9,.,medium-sized,CASSPAWNQPQHF,TGTGCCAGCAGCCCCGCATGGAATCAGCCCCAGCATTTT
TRBJ2-1,TRBV10-2,.,medium-sized,CASQFLIGYNEQFF,TGCGCCAGCCAGTTCCTTATAGGCTACAATGAGCAGTTCTTC
TRBJ2-3,TRBV7-3,.,medium-sized,CASSPARSTDTQYF,TGTGCCAGCAGTCCCGCAAGGAGCACAGATACGCAGTATTTT
TRBJ2-5,TRBV9,TRBD2,few,CASSLGLAEETQYF,TGTGCCAGCAGCCTCGGACTAGCGGAAGAGACCCAGTACTTC
TRBJ2-3,TRBV18,.,.,CASSPFGELRDTQYF,TGTGCCAGCTCACCATTCGGGGAACTCAGAGATACGCAGTATTTT
TRBJ1-2,TRBV9,.,.,CASSLDGARGGYTF,TGTGCCAGCAGCCTAGACGGGGCCAGAGGAGGCTACACCTTC
TRBJ2-1,TRBV3-1,.,medium-sized,CASSQERGGEQFF,TGTGCCAGCAGCCAAGAAAGAGGCGGTGAGCAGTTCTTC
TRBJ2-3,TRBV6-9,.,.,CAIWRGSPDTQYF,TGTGCCATATGGCGGGGAAGCCCAGATACGCAGTATTTT
TRBJ1-3,TRBV7-6,.,medium-sized,CASSLERAISGNTIYF,TGTGCCAGCAGCTTAGAAAGGGCAATCTCTGGAAACACCATATATTTT
TRBJ1-1,TRBV7-9,TRBD1,medium-sized,CASSSGTGMNTEAFF,TGTGCCAGCAGCTCTGGGACAGGCATGAACACTGAAGCTTTCTTT
TRBJ2-3,TRBV19,TRBD2,medium-sized,CASNTGGSTDTQYF,TGTGCCAGTAACACGGGGGGGAGCACAGATACGCAGTATTTT
TRBJ2-1,TRBV4-2,.,medium-sized,CASSQTGKEVNEQFF,TGTGCCAGCAGCCAAACAGGAAAGGAGGTCAATGAGCAGTTCTTC
TRBJ1-1,TRBV2,.,medium-sized,CASSENGRAGAFF,TGTGCCAGCAGTGAAAACGGCCGAGCGGGAGCTTTCTTT